Below, 15 T cell receptor beta chains from the same sample are listed, as sequenced in a study of cytomegalovirus exposure and HLA in healthy donors (TCRdb year 2017). Receptor libraries were prepared by the immunoSEQ multiplex PCR assay. The multiplex PCR relied on a mix of 60 forward primers for TCR Vbeta segments and 13 reverse primers for TCR Jbeta segments. TCRdb took over this immuneACCESS table, retaining in-frame rearrangements with V and J assigned. Such tables are incomplete; in checked studies, under half of the missing clones stem from an unresolved V gene, and the remainder is unexplained. The sample has about 100,000 clones on record, over 75% of them singletons. The ten largest clones add up to around 5% of the sample. Material for sequencing was PBMCs. These receptors originate from a woman aged 18-29 years in good health and CMV-seropositive.

The chain combines TRBV28 with TRBJ1-1, with 8 bases that match TRBD1. Germline CDR1 and CDR2: MDHEN and SYDVKM. The CDR3 extends over 14 amino acids. With 7 bases clipped from V and 6 bases from J, the junction kept 10 bases outside the gene matches. The CDR3 DNA is TGTGCCAGCACCTCGACAGGGGATAGGTCTGAAGCTTTCTTT. Translating gives CASTSTGDRSEAFF.

The gene calls are TRBV10-3 and TRBJ2-7, with TRBD2 identical over 9 bases. This CDR3 is 13 amino acids long. The V and J ends lost 10 bases and 1 base, in that order; junction bases with no gene match: 5. The germline V gene encodes CDR1 ENHRY and CDR2 SYGVKD. The CDR3 loop is CATGTSRSYEQYF. The DNA of the CDR3 is TGTGCCACGGGGACTAGCAGATCCTACGAGCAGTACTTC.

The V gene is TRBV28, the J gene TRBJ1-6; D uncertain. The germline V gene has CDR1 MDHEN and CDR2 SYDVKM. The CDR3 extends over 14 amino acids. V lost 3 bases to trimming and J lost 6 bases, with 9 bases between them. The CDR3 DNA follows: TGTGCCAGCAGTTTGGGCCAGATTAATTCACCCCTCCACTTT. It translates to CASSLGQINSPLHF.

This rearrangement joins TRBV10-3 to TRBJ1-2; D not certain. The CDR3 runs to 16 residues. Trimming cost V 3 bases and J 7 bases, with 21 bases left between them. Germline V gene sequence: CDR1 ENHRY, CDR2 SYGVKD. The chain's CDR3 is CAISDREALDESGYTF. For the CDR3, the DNA is TGTGCCATCAGTGATAGGGAGGCCCTCGACGAGTCTGGCTACACCTTC.

This chain joins TRBV28 and TRBJ2-2; 8 nucleotides line up with TRBD2. The trim removed 3 bases at V and 5 bases at J, leaving 5 bases unmatched. The CDR3 totals 15 residues. Per the germline V gene, CDR1 is MDHEN and CDR2 is SYDVKM. The CDR3 spells CASSLDAGGTGELFF. In DNA, the CDR3 is TGTGCCAGCAGTTTGGATGCGGGAGGAACCGGGGAGCTGTTTTTT. The whole variable domain, filled in from reference TRBV28 and TRBJ2-2, reads DVKVTQSSRYLVKRTGEKVFLECVQDMDHENMFWYRQDPGLGLRLIYFSYDVKMKEKGDIPEGYSVSREKKERFSLILESASTNQTSMYLCASSLDAGGTGELFFGEGSRLTVL.

The V gene is TRBV27, the J gene TRBJ1-6; the match to TRBD1 covers 10 bases. After removal of 4 bases from V and 6 bases from J, the junction contained 0 bases not matched to a gene. This CDR3 is 14 amino acids long. From germline, CDR1 is MNHEY and CDR2 SMNVEV (reference sequence). The CDR3 protein is CASSWDRGNSPLHF. CDR3 nucleotides: TGTGCCAGCAGTTGGGACAGGGGTAATTCACCCCTCCACTTT.

This clone was seen a few times. J is TRBJ2-7 and V is TRBV5-6; 11 bases match TRBD2. V was pared by 1 base and J by 3 bases, with 3 bases of the junction left unmatched. This CDR3 region has 15 residues. Germline V gene lookup returns CDR1 SGHDT and CDR2 YYEEEE. The CDR3 spells CASSLFLAGGYEQYF. The CDR3 region has the DNA TGTGCCAGCAGCTTGTTCCTAGCGGGAGGCTACGAGCAGTACTTC.

The chain couples TRBV6-1 to TRBJ2-1; maybe TRBD1 (8 bases). This CDR3 is 13 amino acids long. The V end was cut by 6 bases, the J end by 9 bases, with 15 bases between. Germline values: CDR1 MNHNS, CDR2 SASEGT. The CDR3 DNA is TGTGCCAGCAGAGCCACAGGGGGGGGTGAGCAGTTCTTC. This codes for CASRATGGGEQFF.

The chain carries TRBV4-1 and TRBJ2-2, with D possibly being TRBD2 (6 bases). Per germline, CDR1 MGHRA and CDR2 YSYEKL. There are 15 residues in the CDR3. V was shortened by 1 base and J by 6 bases, with 12 bases between the two germline ends. The CDR3 DNA is TGCGCCAGCAGCCAAGGAGGCGGGAAATCCGGGGAGCTGTTTTTT. Its translation: CASSQGGGKSGELFF.

The sample holds a few counts of this clone. The chain combines TRBV5-1 with TRBJ2-1; 7 bases line up with TRBD2. The CDR3 totals 15 residues. Unmatched junction bases numbered 9, after V lost 1 base and J lost 8 bases. Germline V gene lookup returns CDR1 SGHRS and CDR2 YFSETQ. CDR3 loop: CASSLSIAGVDEQFF. The CDR3 coding sequence is TGCGCCAGCAGCTTGAGTATCGCGGGAGTAGATGAGCAGTTCTTC.

The J gene is TRBJ2-2, the V gene TRBV2; D is uncertain. Germline V gene lookup returns CDR1 SNHLY and CDR2 FYNNEI. The CDR3 is made up of 13 amino acids. V gave up 6 bases and J gave up 4 bases, with 9 bases separating them. CDR3 DNA sequence: TGTGCCAGCAGGGGCGTTGGCACCGGGGAGCTGTTTTTT. This gives the protein CASRGVGTGELFF.

This clone was found once. CDR3 in amino acids: CATSRATDAPPGYTF. CDR3 coding DNA: TGTGCCACCAGCAGAGCTACTGATGCCCCCCCCGGCTACACCTTC. The chain combines TRBV15 with TRBJ1-2; no clear D gene. V lost 1 base, J lost 8 bases, and 17 bases lay in between. CDR1 LNHNV and CDR2 YYDKDF come from the germline V gene (reference sequence). The CDR3 runs to 15 residues.

The J gene is TRBJ2-3, the V gene TRBV21-1; the table assigns TRBD2, which was not confirmed against the DNA. TRBV21-1 represents a pseudogene. The CDR3 runs to 15 residues. The CDR3 DNA is TGTGCCCTTAGGACCGGGACTAGCGGCACAGATACGCAGTATTTT. This translates into CALRTGTSGTDTQYF.

This chain joins TRBV5-6 and TRBJ1-6, with no clear D. This CDR3 is built from 14 residues. Trimming left V 0 bases short and J 9 bases short, with 10 bases between. The germline CDR1 and CDR2 sequences are SGHDT and YYEEEE. CDR3 sequence reads: CASSLERVGSPLHF. The DNA for the CDR3 is TGTGCCAGCAGCTTGGAACGGGTGGGTTCACCCCTCCACTTT.

This sequence joins TRBV2 and TRBJ2-1, with 11 bases that match TRBD2. J lost 1 base, V lost 6 bases, and 8 bases had no gene match. From germline, CDR1 is SNHLY and CDR2 FYNNEI. The CDR3 is 17 residues long. CDR3 sequence reads: CASRNPGLAVSYNEQFF. For the CDR3, the DNA is TGTGCCAGCAGGAACCCGGGACTAGCGGTTTCCTACAATGAGCAGTTCTTC.